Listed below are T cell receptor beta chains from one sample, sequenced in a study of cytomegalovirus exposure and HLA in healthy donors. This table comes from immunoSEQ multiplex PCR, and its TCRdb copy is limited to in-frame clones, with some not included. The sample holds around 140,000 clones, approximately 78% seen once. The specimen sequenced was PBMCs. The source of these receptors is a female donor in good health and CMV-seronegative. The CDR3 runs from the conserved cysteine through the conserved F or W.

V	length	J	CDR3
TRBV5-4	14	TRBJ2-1	CASSFPLRGNEQFF
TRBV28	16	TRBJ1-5	CASSTGTTYSNQPQHF
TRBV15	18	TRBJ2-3	CATSRESYRDRVTDTQYF
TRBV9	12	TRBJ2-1	CASSAQYNEQFF
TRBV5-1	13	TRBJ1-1	CASSSRGPTEAFF
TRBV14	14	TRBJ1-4	CASSPRDRPRKLFF
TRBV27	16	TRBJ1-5	CASSLFGTGSNQPQHF
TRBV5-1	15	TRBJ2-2	CASSLAGQGTGELFF
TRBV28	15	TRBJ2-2	CASSRSSVFTGELFF
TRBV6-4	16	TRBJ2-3	CASSEDTSGGSDTQYF
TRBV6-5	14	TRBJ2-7	CASSRQGFTYEQYF
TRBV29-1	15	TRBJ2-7	CSVGRGGSNTYEQYF
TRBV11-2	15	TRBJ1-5	CASSLGTETNQPQHF
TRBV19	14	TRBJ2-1	CASSALPFRDSRFF
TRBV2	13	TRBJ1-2	CASSFDSNYGYTF
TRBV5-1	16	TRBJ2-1	CASKYPTSGSSNEQFF
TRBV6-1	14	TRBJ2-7	CASSEARGFYQQYF
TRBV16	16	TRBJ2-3	CASSRGDSRSTDTQYF
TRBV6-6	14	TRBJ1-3	CASSYRGMGNTIYF
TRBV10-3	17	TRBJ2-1	CASGTSGGSNSYNEQFF
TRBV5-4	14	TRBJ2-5	CASSLMGGVETQYF
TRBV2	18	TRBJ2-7	CASRTTFFTRGRGYEQYF
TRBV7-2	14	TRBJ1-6	CASSWGQINSPLHF
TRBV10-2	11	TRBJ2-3	CASSGRDTQYF
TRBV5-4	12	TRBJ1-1	CASSNYRGEAFF
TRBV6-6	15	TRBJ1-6	CASSSLGPAGSPLHF
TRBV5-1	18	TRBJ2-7	CASSLIAPRRGATYEQYF